In this sample, the clone carrying this T cell receptor (beta chain) turned up many times. What it binds is unknown. The record originates from a study of T cells after posttransplantation cyclophosphamide. Findings and caveats of the study: Later blood repertoires were often dominated by clones from the donor CD8+ memory compartment. Skin or GI-infiltrating T cells shared few TRB sequences with blood.

TCRdb's table, derived via immunoSEQ multiplex PCR, lists solely in-frame clones and lacks some. Observed in the sample are 41,000 or so clones, none of them singletons. The CDR3 runs 16 residues. Germline V gene lookup returns CDR1 ENHRY and CDR2 SYGVKD. The V and J ends lost 5 bases and 5 bases, in that order; junction bases with no gene match: 6. Material: PBMCs. V gene TRBV10-3 combines with J gene TRBJ2-5; 15 nucleotides align to TRBD2. The receptor was isolated from a man under 40 in good health and a related stem cell transplant donor. Here the CDR3 reads CAISRGLAGGEETQYF. CDR3 nucleotide sequence: TGTGCCATCAGTAGGGGACTAGCGGGGGGAGAGGAGACCCAGTACTTC.